The next 21 T cell receptor beta chains were all read from a single sample in a study of OX40 agonist ivuxolimab in advanced cancers. Assay used: immunoSEQ multiplex PCR; TCRdb lists only in-frame clones, some missing. This sample has over 30,000 clones; about 81% occur once, and the top ten carry 22%. The sample in question was CD4+ or CD8+ T cells sorted from blood, obtained in a trial of the OX40 agonist ivuxolimab. The receptor source for this set is an adult with an advanced solid tumor such as melanoma, head and neck, liver or kidney cancer.

V and J are TRBV9 and TRBJ2-7; 9 bases are a match to TRBD2. The CDR3 sequence is 15 residues long. The J segment lost 7 bases and the V segment lost 4 bases, leaving 12 bases of the junction unmatched. Germline V CDR1 and CDR2: SGDLS, YYNGEE. The CDR3 sequence: CASSPQGGGGAEQYF. The DNA of the CDR3 is TGTGCCAGCAGCCCCCAAGGCGGGGGGGGAGCTGAGCAGTACTTC. Combining the CDR3 with reference TRBV9 and TRBJ2-7 gives the whole variable domain DSGVTQTPKHLITATGQRVTLRCSPRSGDLSVYWYQQSLDQGLQFLIQYYNGEERAKGNILERFSAQQFPDLHSELNLSSLELGDSALYFCASSPQGGGGAEQYFGPGTRLTVT.

This chain links TRBV7-9 with TRBJ1-4, with D tentatively TRBD1 (5 bases). Germline values: CDR1 SEHNR, CDR2 FQNEAQ (reference sequence). This CDR3 region has 16 residues. V gave up 5 bases and J gave up 6 bases, with 19 bases separating them. The CDR3 region has the DNA TGTGCCAGCAGCGGGACCTCGGAGGACAAATATGAAAAACTGTTTTTT. It encodes CASSGTSEDKYEKLFF.

The gene calls are TRBV7-9 and TRBJ2-1, with D tentatively TRBD2 (6 bases). The CDR3 covers 13 residues. The V end lost 5 bases, the J end lost 7 bases, and 12 bases lay between the germline ends. The germline V gene has CDR1 SEHNR and CDR2 FQNEAQ (reference sequence). The CDR3 bases are TGTGCCAGCAGCCTAGGAGGGTGGAATGAGCAGTTCTTC. Its translation: CASSLGGWNEQFF.

This clone turned up a few times. The J gene is TRBJ1-1, the V gene TRBV30; D ambiguous. V lost 0 bases, J lost 1 base, and 9 bases lay in between. CDR1 and CDR2 (germline): GTSNPN, SVGIG (reference sequence). The CDR3 length is 14 residues. The CDR3 DNA reads as TGTGCCTGGAGTGTACCCCCCCGGAACACTGAAGCTTTCTTT. This codes for CAWSVPPRNTEAFF.

The rearrangement joins TRBV27 to TRBJ2-1, with a weak D call TRBD2 (6 bases). V dropped 5 bases and J dropped 8 bases, with 13 bases sitting between them. The length of the CDR3 is 13 residues. Germline-derived CDR1 and CDR2 are MNHEY and SMNVEV (reference sequence). The CDR3 DNA sequence: TGTGCCAGCAGTCTGATGACTAGGGATGAGCAGTTCTTC. This gives the protein CASSLMTRDEQFF.

The J gene is TRBJ2-1, the V gene TRBV28, with 8 bases fitting TRBD1. V lost 6 bases, J lost 7 bases, and 14 bases stayed unmatched. This CDR3 is built from 16 residues. Germline V gene lookup returns CDR1 MDHEN and CDR2 SYDVKM. CDR3 amino acids: CASRLSGDRGPNEQFF. The CDR3, as DNA: TGTGCCAGCAGACTATCCGGCGACAGGGGCCCTAATGAGCAGTTCTTC.

V and J are TRBV6-1 and TRBJ2-3; 7 positions match TRBD1. This CDR3 spans 14 amino acids. V lost 5 bases, J lost 0 bases, and 2 bases stayed unmatched. Germline V lookup: CDR1 MNHNS, CDR2 SASEGT. The CDR3 protein is CASSRDSSTDTQYF. CDR3 DNA sequence: TGTGCCAGCAGTAGGGACAGCAGCACAGATACGCAGTATTTT.

The chain combines TRBV5-1 with TRBJ2-3; D possibly corresponds to TRBD2 (6 bases). Germline CDR1 reads SGHRS; CDR2 reads YFSETQ. V lost 0 bases, J lost 4 bases, and 15 bases lay in between. The CDR3 contains 16 residues. The chain's CDR3 is CASSLGAGSPPDTQYF. CDR3 in DNA: TGCGCCAGCAGCTTGGGGGCGGGGAGTCCCCCAGATACGCAGTATTTT.

The chain recombines TRBV1 with TRBJ1-5. TRBV1 is a pseudogene. This CDR3 has 17 residues. The CDR3 spells CTSSQGDVRYSNQPQHF. DNA of the CDR3: TGCACCAGCAGCCAAGGGGACGTACGATATAGCAATCAGCCCCAGCATTTT.

Comments on this clone: One end of the junction is discordant with germline, which a read error may explain. Within the sample, other DNA sequences also encode this same CDR3. The rearrangement links TRBV11-2 to TRBJ1-2, with D perhaps matching TRBD1 (6 bases). Germline V gives CDR1 SGHAT, CDR2 FQNNGV. CDR3 length equals 19 residues. The chain's CDR3 is CASSLDLRSPGDPNYGYTF. DNA of the CDR3: TGTGCCAGCAGTTTAGATCTTAGGAGCCCAGGGGACCCTAACTATGGCTACACCTTC.

This rearrangement joins TRBV7-9 to TRBJ1-5, with D unresolved. Germline V lookup: CDR1 SEHNR, CDR2 FQNEAQ (reference sequence). Trimming shortened V by 1 base and J by 3 bases, and 10 bases separated the two germline ends. The CDR3 has 15 residues. CDR3 in amino acids: CASSLGGFNNQPQHF. The CDR3, as DNA: TGTGCCAGCAGCTTAGGAGGGTTCAACAATCAGCCCCAGCATTTT.

A remark on this clone: One junction end does not reproduce the germline sequence, and a read error may be involved. The rearrangement links TRBV5-1 to TRBJ1-2, with D unclear. CDR3 size: 14 residues. CDR1 SGHRS and CDR2 YFSETQ come from the germline V gene. The CDR3 loop is CASSFGRVDYGYTF. Written as DNA, the CDR3 is TGTGCCAGCAGCTTTGGGAGGGTGGACTATGGCTACACCTTC.

The V and J genes are TRBV4-1 and TRBJ2-3; 8 bases agree with TRBD2. CDR1 is MGHRA and CDR2 is YSYEKL in the germline V gene. The CDR3 contains 18 residues. With 1 base clipped from V and 4 bases from J, the junction kept 13 bases outside the gene matches. The CDR3 protein is CASSQGVGTSGNSDTQYF. CDR3 bases: TGCGCCAGCAGCCAAGGAGTAGGTACTAGCGGCAATTCAGATACGCAGTATTTT.

V usage is TRBV7-6 and J usage is TRBJ2-1; 7 bases align to TRBD1. Per the germline V gene, CDR1 is SGHVS and CDR2 is FNYEAQ. This CDR3 comprises 15 residues. The V segment lost 5 bases and the J segment 3 bases; nucleotides outside the gene matches: 7. CDR3 residues: CASSRSGTVYNEQFF. CDR3 nucleotide sequence: TGTGCCAGCAGCCGTTCAGGGACAGTCTACAATGAGCAGTTCTTC.

V is TRBV29-1 and J is TRBJ1-2; D is perhaps TRBD1 (5 bases). CDR1 is SQVTM and CDR2 is ANQGSEA in the germline V gene. Trimming shortened V by 7 bases and J by 6 bases, and 15 bases separated the two germline ends. The CDR3 totals 12 residues. Here the CDR3 reads CSASRSGDGYTF. The CDR3 DNA reads TGCAGCGCTTCGCGCTCGGGGGATGGCTACACCTTC.

The chain employs TRBV9 and TRBJ2-3; D remains unclear. The V gene's germline CDR1 is SGDLS and CDR2 YYNGEE. Trimming cost V 7 bases and J 2 bases, with 14 bases left between them. CDR3 length: 14 residues. CDR3 sequence reads: CASGRLSVTDTQYF. In DNA form, the CDR3 reads TGTGCCAGCGGAAGACTCTCAGTCACAGATACGCAGTATTTT.

The chain recombines TRBV6-5 with TRBJ2-5, with TRBD1 as a possible D gene (6 bases). Germline lookup yields CDR1 MNHEY and CDR2 SVGAGI. V dropped 2 bases and J dropped 4 bases, with 8 bases sitting between them. The length of the CDR3 is 13 residues. CDR3 loop: CASSYVGGETQYF. Here the CDR3 DNA reads TGTGCCAGCAGTTACGTAGGGGGAGAGACCCAGTACTTC.

The chain links TRBV4-3 to TRBJ1-2; TRBD1 is a possible D gene (5 bases). This CDR3 is built from 13 residues. V lost 0 bases and J 8 bases, leaving 10 bases between the germline ends. The germline CDR1 and CDR2 sequences are LGHNA and YSLEER. CDR3 region: CASSQDLGRGYTF. The CDR3, as DNA: TGCGCCAGCAGCCAAGATCTGGGACGGGGCTACACCTTC.

The V and J genes are TRBV9 and TRBJ1-1; TRBD1 aligns across 7 bases. Germline lookup yields CDR1 SGDLS and CDR2 YYNGEE. J was trimmed by 5 bases and V by 4 bases; bases with no gene match: 8. The CDR3 has 14 residues. CDR3: CASSPHRGETEAFF. CDR3 nucleotide sequence: TGTGCCAGCAGCCCCCACAGGGGCGAGACTGAAGCTTTCTTT.

The rearrangement joins TRBV28 to TRBJ2-1, with D maybe TRBD2 (5 bases). This CDR3 spans 16 amino acids. CDR1 and CDR2 from the germline V gene are MDHEN and SYDVKM. V lost 8 bases and J 8 bases, leaving 25 bases between the germline ends. The CDR3 spells CASGEFGMRVGHEQFF. In nucleotides, the CDR3 is TGTGCCAGCGGAGAGTTTGGAATGCGGGTCGGTCATGAGCAGTTCTTC.

The V gene is TRBV7-8, the J gene TRBJ2-3; D ambiguous. The CDR3 spans 14 residues. Germline-derived CDR1 and CDR2 are SGHVS and FQNEAQ. The V gene lost 7 bases and the J gene lost 4 bases, with 15 bases spanning the gap. CDR3 in DNA: TGTGCCAGCACCCCTCCCCCGCTGGCAGATACGCAGTATTTT. The encoded protein is CASTPPPLADTQYF.